This T cell receptor (beta chain) stems from a study of blood T cell repertoires in COVID-19 (dated by TCRdb to 2020 to 2021). At the level of the whole study: Collaborator samples came from the United States, Italy and Spain and covered acute and convalescent phases of COVID-19. The prospective study material was composed of cDNA or gDNA derived from T cells, B-cell-depleted T cells, or PBMCs. Subjects who had been exposed to COVID-19, were actively infected with it, or had recovered from it provided the deeply sampled blood TCRbeta repertoires that made up the dataset. The repertoires were made available in a free public database intended to serve as a resource for research on the immune response to SARS-CoV-2. The samples were drawn from the first 160 participants of the ongoing ImmuneRACE study and from 1,200 or so subjects provided by 6 global collaborators. The sample metadata nearly always contained a de-identified subject ID, COVID-19 status, age in years and sex. Where HLA class I and class II types were available, the types were taken from metadata supplied by the sample provider, not from assay-based typing.

Samples from volunteer blood donors who had recovered from COVID-19 were contributed by a second Seattle source. The collaborating institutions used their own protocols to collect whole blood in K2EDTA tubes. Collaborator samples were shipped for TCRbeta analysis as frozen whole blood, isolated PBMCs, or DNA extracted from either sample type. TCRbeta CDR3 regions were amplified from genomic DNA by means of the immunoSEQ Assay, a bias-controlled multiplex PCR. The authors' pipeline ran thus. The number of nucleated cells in each sample was estimated by amplification of reference gene primers within the assay. To quantify the absolute abundance of each unique TCRbeta CDR3 rearrangement, sequence reads were collapsed and filtered. For each sample, productive Simpson clonality was calculated by taking the square root of Simpson's diversity index across productive rearrangements. Drawn from immuneACCESS, this table holds only the in-frame rearrangements with V and J called that TCRdb kept. Clones are partly lost; checked studies trace under half to an unresolved V gene and leave the rest unexplained. V and J calls and clone size are given by that table; D and trimming were obtained from the DNA. In all, the sample holds around 260,000 clones, and about 89% of those were seen once. The ten largest clones take up less than 1% of the sample.

The research as a whole found: The quantity of clinical and demographic metadata differed by source and by participant and was supplied without curation.

A remark on this clone: Its antigen is currently not known. No clone much larger than this one lies a single base away; base qualities are absent.

The CDR3 numbers 14 residues from cysteine through phenylalanine. Only CDR3 DNA remains: 42 bases, in frame from the first base. Germline trimming: 7 bases from V, 8 bases from J; junction bases outside gene matches: 10. CDR1 is given as SQVTM and CDR2 as ANQGSEA, both from the germline V gene. The chain was built from TRBV29-1 and TRBJ2-1; TRBD2 lines up with 11 middle nucleotides. The sequenced material came from peripheral blood. This TCR was recovered from a woman between 40 and 50 years old who had recovered from COVID-19. Here the CDR3 is given as CSGTGTSGWDEQFF. The nucleotide sequence reads TGCAGCGGTACCGGGACTAGCGGTTGGGATGAGCAGTTCTTC.